Following are 4 T cell receptor beta chains from one sample sequenced in a study of cytomegalovirus exposure and HLA in healthy donors. It was with 60 Vbeta and 13 Jbeta primers that the PCR ran. TCRdb's copy holds only in-frame clones and misses some; the assay was immunoSEQ multiplex PCR. Of more than 200,000 clones listed, approximately 79% are singletons. Sequenced sample: PBMCs. These TCRs come from a male donor in good health and CMV-seronegative.

The V gene is TRBV9, the J gene TRBJ2-3; 13 bases line up with TRBD2. After removal of 7 bases from V and 5 bases from J, the junction contained 19 bases not matched to a gene. Germline V gene sequence: CDR1 SGDLS, CDR2 YYNGEE. This CDR3 contains 19 residues. CDR3 nucleotides: TGTGCCAGCCACCCTAAGAGGGGTACTAGCGGGGGGGCCAAAGATACGCAGTATTTT. Amino acids: CASHPKRGTSGGAKDTQYF. The whole variable domain, remainder taken from reference TRBV9 and TRBJ2-3, is DSGVTQTPKHLITATGQRVTLRCSPRSGDLSVYWYQQSLDQGLQFLIQYYNGEERAKGNILERFSAQQFPDLHSELNLSSLELGDSALYFCASHPKRGTSGGAKDTQYFGPGTRLTVL.

The chain links TRBV7-2 to TRBJ1-3, with D possibly matching TRBD1 (5 bases). The CDR3 is made up of 15 amino acids. Trimming removed 6 bases at V and 3 bases at J, with 15 bases between. The germline CDR1 and CDR2 sequences are SGHTA and FQGNSA. The CDR3 reads CASSHAQVLGNTIYF. In DNA, the CDR3 is TGTGCCAGCAGTCATGCACAGGTCCTTGGAAACACCATATATTTT.

The chain recombines TRBV6-5 with TRBJ1-1; D is uncertain. This CDR3 contains 15 residues. V was clipped by 6 bases and J by 1 base, with 15 bases between them. Germline assignment: CDR1 MNHEY and CDR2 SVGAGI. The CDR3 DNA is TGTGCCAGCAGGCCGCGCCTCGTTGGGAACACTGAAGCTTTCTTT. It encodes CASRPRLVGNTEAFF.

The chain carries TRBV10-3 and TRBJ2-3, with a weak D call TRBD1 (6 bases). Deletions cut 7 bases from V and 2 bases from J, with 16 bases between. The CDR3 has 15 amino acids. Per the germline V gene, CDR1 is ENHRY and CDR2 is SYGVKD. The CDR3 DNA sequence: TGTGCCATCAACCCAGGACAGCAGTTCACAGATACGCAGTATTTT. Protein product: CAINPGQQFTDTQYF.